These 19 T cell receptor beta chains share one sample of origin, sequenced in a study of OX40 agonist ivuxolimab in advanced cancers. Only in-frame clones appear in the TCRdb table, and some are missing; sequencing was by immunoSEQ multiplex PCR. The sample consists of roughly 80,000 clones, around 84% of them appearing once. The material was CD4+ or CD8+ T cells sorted from blood, obtained in a trial of the OX40 agonist ivuxolimab. These receptors came from an adult with an advanced solid tumor such as melanoma, head and neck, liver or kidney cancer.

This clone showed up just once. The chain couples TRBV29-1 to TRBJ2-2; 7 positions agree with TRBD2. This CDR3 is 15 amino acids long. The ends lost 4 bases at V and 3 bases at J; junction bases unmatched: 8. CDR1 SQVTM and CDR2 ANQGSEA come from the germline V gene. Here the CDR3 reads CSVGGEGPYTGELFF. The DNA for the CDR3 is TGCAGCGTTGGGGGGGAGGGGCCCTACACCGGGGAGCTGTTTTTT.

This clone was seen more than once but under ten times. This chain joins TRBV6-5 and TRBJ1-6; D might be TRBD1 (5 bases). V was trimmed by 4 bases and J by 8 bases, leaving 6 bases between them. Germline V lookup: CDR1 MNHEY, CDR2 SVGAGI. CDR3 length: 12 residues. CDR3 residues: CASSFRDSPLHF. CDR3 coding DNA: TGTGCCAGCAGTTTCAGGGATTCACCCCTCCACTTT.

The chain combines TRBV7-9 with TRBJ1-2, with a possible D match to TRBD1 (6 bases). Germline CDR1 and CDR2: SEHNR and FQNEAQ (reference sequence). This CDR3 region has 14 residues. With 5 bases removed from V and 3 bases from J, the gap between germline ends came to 13 bases. Written as DNA, the CDR3 is TGTGCCAGCAGCATCTATGGACAGCACTATGGCTACACCTTC. Its translation is CASSIYGQHYGYTF.

V gene TRBV6-6 combines with J gene TRBJ1-3; D possibly corresponds to TRBD1 (5 bases). The germline CDR1 and CDR2 sequences are MNHNY and SVGAGI (reference sequence). The V end was cut by 6 bases, the J end by 2 bases, with 17 bases between. The CDR3 loop spans 16 amino acids. The CDR3 DNA reads as TGTGCCAGCAGGCTAACCCATACAGGCCCTGGAAACACCATATATTTT. Its protein is CASRLTHTGPGNTIYF.

The gene calls are TRBV2 and TRBJ1-5; 9 bases line up with TRBD1. CDR1 SNHLY and CDR2 FYNNEI come from the germline V gene. The CDR3 extends over 16 amino acids. After removal of 5 bases from V and 0 bases from J, the junction contained 5 bases not matched to a gene. This chain's CDR3 is CASSRTGGLSNQPQHF. In nucleotides, the CDR3 is TGTGCCAGCAGTCGCACAGGGGGCCTTAGCAATCAGCCCCAGCATTTT. The complete variable domain, with remaining parts taken from reference TRBV2 and TRBJ1-5, reads EPEVTQTPSHQVTQMGQEVILRCVPISNHLYFYWYRQILGQKVEFLVSFYNNEISEKSEIFDDQFSVERPDGSNFTLKIRSTKLEDSAMYFCASSRTGGLSNQPQHFGDGTRLSIL.

The chain is built from TRBV5-5 and TRBJ1-2; D gene ambiguous. V lost 1 base to trimming and J lost 8 bases, with 12 bases between them. Germline V gene sequence: CDR1 SGHKS, CDR2 YYEKEE (reference sequence). CDR3 size: 13 residues. CDR3 bases: TGTGCCAGCAGCTTGAGGCCTGCTCAGGGCTACACCTTC. Its translation is CASSLRPAQGYTF.

V gene TRBV6-1 combines with J gene TRBJ1-2, with 7 bases identical to TRBD1. The ends lost 0 bases at V and 5 bases at J; junction bases unmatched: 15. This CDR3 is built from 18 residues. Germline CDR1 reads MNHNS; CDR2 reads SASEGT. The CDR3 loop reads CASSEALVQGGLVYGYTF. The CDR3 nucleotides read TGTGCCAGCAGTGAAGCTCTAGTCCAGGGGGGGTTAGTGTATGGCTACACCTTC.

The genes are TRBV5-1 and TRBJ1-2; no definite D call. With 2 bases removed from V and 4 bases from J, the gap between germline ends came to 9 bases. The CDR3 covers 13 residues. Germline CDR1 is SGHRS and CDR2 is YFSETQ. Written as DNA, the CDR3 is TGCGCCAGCAGCTTCGACATCAGCTATGGCTACACCTTC. Protein: CASSFDISYGYTF.

J is TRBJ1-3 and V is TRBV5-1; no firm D call. Trimming removed 0 bases at V and 0 bases at J, with 13 bases between. This CDR3 is built from 17 residues. The germline V gene encodes CDR1 SGHRS and CDR2 YFSETQ. The DNA for the CDR3 is TGCGCCAGCAGCTTGGAAGGCCAGGCCACCTCTGGAAACACCATATATTTT. The encoded protein is CASSLEGQATSGNTIYF.

The rearrangement joins TRBV5-4 to TRBJ2-7, with D tentatively TRBD1 (6 bases). In germline, CDR1 is SGHNT, CDR2 YYREEE (reference sequence). The CDR3 loop spans 14 amino acids. V was trimmed by 4 bases and J by 5 bases, leaving 16 bases between them. The CDR3, as DNA: TGTGCCAGCAGCAGCGGACAGCGCCCCCACGAGCAGTACTTC. It translates to CASSSGQRPHEQYF.

V gene TRBV5-1 combines with J gene TRBJ2-5; D gene uncertain. The CDR3 length is 16 residues. The germline gives CDR1 SGHRS, CDR2 YFSETQ. V was clipped by 0 bases and J by 4 bases, with 16 bases between them. CDR3 DNA: TGCGCCAGCAGCTTGGGAACTGGGGAAGTCGGAGAGACCCAGTACTTC. Its translation is CASSLGTGEVGETQYF.

The chain links TRBV9 to TRBJ2-5; perhaps TRBD1 as D (5 bases). The CDR3 is 14 amino acids. The V end lost 0 bases, the J end lost 5 bases, and 11 bases lay between the germline ends. The germline gives CDR1 SGDLS, CDR2 YYNGEE. CDR3 nucleotide sequence: TGTGCCAGCAGCGTAGACGTAGGGGTGGAGACCCAGTACTTC. It encodes CASSVDVGVETQYF.

The chain couples TRBV5-5 to TRBJ2-5; 7 nucleotides line up with TRBD2. CDR3 length: 16 amino acids. Germline lookup yields CDR1 SGHKS and CDR2 YYEKEE (reference sequence). J gave up 4 bases and V 4 bases, and 13 bases lay outside the gene matches. CDR3 sequence reads: CASSPGGAGRGETQYF. The CDR3 bases are TGTGCCAGCAGCCCTGGGGGAGCGGGGAGGGGAGAGACCCAGTACTTC.

This chain links TRBV7-6 with TRBJ2-1, with a tentative D call TRBD2 (5 bases). CDR3 length: 15 amino acids. V was clipped by 5 bases and J by 8 bases, with 19 bases between them. The germline CDR1 and CDR2 sequences are SGHVS and FNYEAQ. The CDR3 loop is CASSPEARVVHEQFF. The CDR3 bases are TGTGCCAGCAGCCCCGAGGCGCGGGTGGTCCATGAGCAGTTCTTC. Supplemented by reference TRBV7-6 and TRBJ2-1, the full variable domain reads GAGVSQSPRYKVTKRGQDVALRCDPISGHVSLYWYRQALGQGPEFLTYFNYEAQQDKSGLPNDRFSAERPEGSISTLTIQRTEQRDSAMYRCASSPEARVVHEQFFGPGTRLTVL.

Only one count was recorded for this clone. The chain has TRBV7-2 and TRBJ2-3; no clear D. Trimming stripped 3 bases from V and 4 bases from J, with 8 bases between. This CDR3 has 13 residues. Germline CDR1 SGHTA, CDR2 FQGNSA. The CDR3 sequence: CASSFSLADTQYF. The CDR3 nucleotides are TGTGCCAGCAGCTTCTCCCTTGCAGATACGCAGTATTTT.

V gene TRBV29-1 combines with J gene TRBJ1-1; perhaps TRBD1 as D (5 bases). This CDR3 has 14 residues. The V end was cut by 0 bases, the J end by 5 bases, with 13 bases between. Germline lookup yields CDR1 SQVTM and CDR2 ANQGSEA. The CDR3: CSVEEEKGRTEAFF. For the CDR3, the DNA is TGCAGCGTTGAAGAAGAAAAGGGGAGGACTGAAGCTTTCTTT.

The chain joins TRBV28 to TRBJ1-1; D remains unclear. In germline, CDR1 is MDHEN, CDR2 SYDVKM. Trimming stripped 2 bases from V and 1 base from J, with 8 bases between. This CDR3 has 14 residues. The CDR3 DNA sequence: TGTGCCAGCAGTTTACTTACAGAGAACACTGAAGCTTTCTTT. Protein: CASSLLTENTEAFF.

V and J are TRBV5-6 and TRBJ1-2, with D tentatively TRBD1 (5 bases). The CDR3 has 14 residues. CDR1 SGHDT and CDR2 YYEEEE come from the germline V gene. V was cut by 5 bases and J by 0 bases, with 11 bases left in between. The CDR3 nucleotides are TGTGCCAGCAGTTCAGGGCGAGCTAACTATGGCTACACCTTC. Protein sequence: CASSSGRANYGYTF.

This chain connects TRBV19 to TRBJ2-3, with TRBD1 matching 7 bases. J was trimmed by 1 base and V by 4 bases; bases with no gene match: 8. Germline CDR1 is LNHDA and CDR2 is SQIVND (reference sequence). The CDR3 runs to 16 residues. The CDR3 DNA is TGTGCCAGTAGTACCCTACAGGGGTCCGGCACAGATACGCAGTATTTT. Its translation is CASSTLQGSGTDTQYF.